The 10 T cell receptor beta chains below come from one sample, sequenced in a study of blood T cell repertoires in COVID-19. Profiling relied on immunoSEQ multiplex PCR, and the TCRdb table lists in-frame clones only, not all of them. The table lists about 62,000 clones, roughly 72% of them singletons. The sample taken for sequencing was peripheral blood. These receptors all come from a woman aged 45-59 years with active or convalescent COVID-19.

This chain joins TRBV7-3 and TRBJ2-2; 11 bases match TRBD2. This CDR3 region has 17 residues. Germline V gives CDR1 SGHTA, CDR2 FQGTGA. V was pared by 4 bases and J by 0 bases, with 4 bases of the junction left unmatched. DNA of the CDR3: TGTGCCAGCAGCTCGGGACTAGCGGCGGCGAACACCGGGGAGCTGTTTTTT. This codes for CASSSGLAAANTGELFF.

The J gene is TRBJ1-2, the V gene TRBV29-1; TRBD1 matches at 9 bases. The CDR3 is 13 amino acids. Trimming cost V 1 base and J 8 bases; bases outside gene matches: 5. CDR1 SQVTM and CDR2 ANQGSEA come from the germline V gene. CDR3 region: CSVEVGDRDGYTF. The CDR3 nucleotides are TGCAGCGTTGAAGTGGGGGACAGGGACGGCTACACCTTC.

The chain carries TRBV15 and TRBJ2-1; TRBD2 matches at 7 bases. Germline CDR1 reads LNHNV; CDR2 reads YYDKDF (reference sequence). The CDR3 runs to 15 residues. V was clipped by 5 bases and J by 9 bases; unmatched bases: 13. The CDR3 DNA is TGTGCCACCAGCCCCCTTGCGGGAGATTCTGGTGAGCAGTTCTTC. Its protein product is CATSPLAGDSGEQFF.

The chain joins TRBV9 to TRBJ2-3, with D possibly being TRBD2 (5 bases). This CDR3 is built from 12 residues. Trimming took off 3 bases at V and 6 bases at J, with 8 bases between the two ends. Germline V lookup: CDR1 SGDLS, CDR2 YYNGEE. The CDR3 region is CASSGESDTQYF. CDR3 sequence (DNA): TGTGCCAGCAGCGGGGAGTCCGATACGCAGTATTTT.

V gene TRBV10-3 combines with J gene TRBJ1-2; 8 bases match TRBD1. The germline V gene has CDR1 ENHRY and CDR2 SYGVKD. This CDR3 is 13 amino acids long. V was clipped by 8 bases and J by 8 bases; unmatched bases: 10. CDR3 amino acids: CAISPGQGYGYTF. In DNA, the CDR3 is TGTGCCATCTCCCCCGGACAGGGATACGGCTACACCTTC.

This chain connects TRBV5-1 to TRBJ1-1, with 10 bases that match TRBD1. Germline trimming cut 4 bases from V and 5 bases from J; bases unmatched to any gene: 5. Germline-derived CDR1 and CDR2 are SGHRS and YFSETQ. CDR3 length equals 14 residues. CDR3 DNA sequence: TGCGCCAGCAGCCCGGGACAGGGGTTGACTGAAGCTTTCTTT. Its translation: CASSPGQGLTEAFF. Full variable domain (remainder filled in from reference TRBV5-1 and TRBJ1-1): KAGVTQTPRYLIKTRGQQVTLSCSPISGHRSVSWYQQTPGQGLQFLFEYFSETQRNKGNFPGRFSGRQFSNSRSEMNVSTLELGDSALYLCASSPGQGLTEAFFGQGTRLTVV.

The chain employs TRBV18 and TRBJ1-1, with D unclear. The CDR3 length is 15 residues. V was shortened by 3 bases and J by 0 bases, with 11 bases between the two germline ends. Germline V lookup: CDR1 KGHSH, CDR2 LQKENI. CDR3 sequence: CASSPSPGLNTEAFF. The CDR3 nucleotides read TGTGCCAGCTCACCCTCCCCGGGGTTGAACACTGAAGCTTTCTTT.

V is TRBV2 and J is TRBJ2-2; D is possibly TRBD2 (5 bases). Germline V gene lookup returns CDR1 SNHLY and CDR2 FYNNEI. This CDR3 has 14 residues. The ends were cut back, 8 bases at V and 6 bases at J, with 16 bases in the middle. CDR3: CASHKDYRSGELFF. Written as DNA, the CDR3 is TGTGCCAGCCACAAAGACTACCGCTCCGGGGAGCTGTTTTTT. Full variable domain (rest looked up from reference TRBV2 and TRBJ2-2): EPEVTQTPSHQVTQMGQEVILRCVPISNHLYFYWYRQILGQKVEFLVSFYNNEISEKSEIFDDQFSVERPDGSNFTLKIRSTKLEDSAMYFCASHKDYRSGELFFGEGSRLTVL.

This chain uses TRBV18 with TRBJ1-5; D is ambiguous. The CDR3 is 14 amino acids. V lost 1 base, J lost 3 bases, and 7 bases lay in between. In germline, CDR1 is KGHSH, CDR2 LQKENI. The CDR3 nucleotides are TGTGCCAGCTCACCACTGAGTGCCAATCAGCCCCAGCATTTT. It yields the protein CASSPLSANQPQHF.

V is TRBV10-3 and J is TRBJ2-1, with 7 nucleotides matching TRBD2. Germline assignment: CDR1 ENHRY and CDR2 SYGVKD. J was trimmed by 4 bases and V by 0 bases; bases with no gene match: 3. The CDR3 has 15 amino acids. CDR3 sequence reads: CAISESWEGYNEQFF. The CDR3, as DNA: TGTGCCATCAGTGAGTCGTGGGAGGGTTACAATGAGCAGTTCTTC.